This T cell receptor beta chain was documented in a study of PD-1 blockade in classical Hodgkin lymphoma. Study results and limitations: Newly diagnosed patients reportedly trailed healthy donors in baseline TCR diversity.

As for this clone: Its antigen remains unidentified.

Trimming removed 6 bases from V and 0 bases from J; junction bases left unmatched: 3. The germline V gene encodes CDR1 SGHRS and CDR2 YFSETQ. CDR3 length equals 14 residues. TCRdb's table, derived via immunoSEQ multiplex PCR, lists solely in-frame clones and lacks some. The table has about 90,000 clones, 75% to 95% seen once. As to time point: cycle 4 day 1 (C4D1), after less than 7 weeks of nivolumab. No patient escaped relapse after autologous stem cell transplantation, and brentuximab vedotin exposure varied. V is TRBV5-1 and J is TRBJ2-3; 8 bases are shared with TRBD1. Here the sequenced sample was peripheral blood mononuclear cells (PBMCs), taken before the fourth cycle of nivolumab. This TCR derives from a human donor with classical Hodgkin lymphoma. The CDR3 DNA sequence: TGCGCCAGCACCAGGACAGGGAGCACAGATACGCAGTATTTT. Translation gives CASTRTGSTDTQYF.